This T cell receptor beta chain was profiled in a study of T cell changes during pregnancy in multiple sclerosis. The V and J ends lost 3 bases and 4 bases, in that order; junction bases with no gene match: 6. Germline V lookup: CDR1 SEHNR, CDR2 FQNEAQ (reference sequence). The CDR3 is 15 amino acids. TCRdb's copy holds only in-frame clones and misses some; the assay was immunoSEQ multiplex PCR. The sample holds 85,000 to 130,000 clones, 85% to 95% seen once. This chain links TRBV7-9 with TRBJ2-7, with TRBD2 identical over 10 bases. The clonotype originates from a female donor with multiple sclerosis, enrolled in a pregnancy study. The sequenced sample was peripheral blood, obtained after pregnancy. This CDR3 is CASSFSASGRYEQYF. CDR3 in DNA: TGTGCCAGCAGCTTCAGCGCTAGCGGGAGATACGAGCAGTACTTC.